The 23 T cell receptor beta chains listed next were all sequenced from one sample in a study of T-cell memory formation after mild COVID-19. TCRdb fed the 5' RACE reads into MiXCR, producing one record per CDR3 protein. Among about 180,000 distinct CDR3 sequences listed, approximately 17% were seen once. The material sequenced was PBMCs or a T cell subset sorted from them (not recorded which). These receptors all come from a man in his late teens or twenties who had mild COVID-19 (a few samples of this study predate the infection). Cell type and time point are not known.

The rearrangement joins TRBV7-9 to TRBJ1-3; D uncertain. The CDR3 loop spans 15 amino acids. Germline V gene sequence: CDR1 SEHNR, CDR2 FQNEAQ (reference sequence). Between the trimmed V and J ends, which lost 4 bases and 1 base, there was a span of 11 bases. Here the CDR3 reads CASSWPQRSGNTIYF. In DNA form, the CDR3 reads TGTGCCAGCAGCTGGCCCCAGAGATCTGGAAACACCATATATTTT. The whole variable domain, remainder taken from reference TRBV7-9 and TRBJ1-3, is DTGVSQNPRHKITKRGQNVTFRCDPISEHNRLYWYRQTLGQGPEFLTYFQNEAQLEKSRLLSDRFSAERPKGSFSTLEIQRTEQGDSAMYLCASSWPQRSGNTIYFGEGSWLTVV.

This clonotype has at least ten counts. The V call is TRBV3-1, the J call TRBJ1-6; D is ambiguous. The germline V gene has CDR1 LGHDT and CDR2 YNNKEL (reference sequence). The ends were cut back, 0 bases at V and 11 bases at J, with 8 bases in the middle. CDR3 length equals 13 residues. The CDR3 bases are TGTGCCAGCAGCCAAGACGACATCCCACCCCTCCACTTT. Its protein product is CASSQDDIPPLHF. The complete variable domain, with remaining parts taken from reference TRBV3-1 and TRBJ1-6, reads DTAVSQTPKYLVTQMGNDKSIKCEQNLGHDTMYWYKQDSKKFLKIMFSYNNKELIINETVPNRFSPKSPDKAHLNLHINSLELGDSAVYFCASSQDDIPPLHFGNGTRLTVT.

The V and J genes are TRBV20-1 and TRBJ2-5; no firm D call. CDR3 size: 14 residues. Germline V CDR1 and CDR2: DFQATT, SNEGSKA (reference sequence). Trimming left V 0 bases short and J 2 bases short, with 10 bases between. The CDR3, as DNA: TGCAGTGCTAGAGATCTGAGGATACAAGAGACCCAGTACTTC. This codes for CSARDLRIQETQYF.

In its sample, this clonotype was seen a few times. For the CDR3, the DNA is TGTGCCAGCAGTTCAACCACCAATTCACCCCTCCACTTT. The encoded protein is CASSSTTNSPLHF. The chain combines TRBV6-5 with TRBJ1-6; D ambiguous. Germline-derived CDR1 and CDR2 are MNHEY and SVGAGI. The CDR3 is 13 amino acids. With 4 bases removed from V and 7 bases from J, the gap between germline ends came to 8 bases.

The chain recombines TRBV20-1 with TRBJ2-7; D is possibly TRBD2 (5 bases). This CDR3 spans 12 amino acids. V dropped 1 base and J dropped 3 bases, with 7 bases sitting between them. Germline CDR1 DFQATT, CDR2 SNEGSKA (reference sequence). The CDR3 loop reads CSARVGVYEQYF. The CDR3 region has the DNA TGCAGTGCTAGAGTCGGGGTCTACGAGCAGTACTTC.

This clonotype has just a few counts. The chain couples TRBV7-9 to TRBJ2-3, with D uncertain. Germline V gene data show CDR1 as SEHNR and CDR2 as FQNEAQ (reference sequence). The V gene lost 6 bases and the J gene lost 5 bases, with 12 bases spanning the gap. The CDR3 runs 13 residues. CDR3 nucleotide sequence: TGTGCCAGCAGTACCACTGGTTTAGATACGCAGTATTTT. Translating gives CASSTTGLDTQYF.

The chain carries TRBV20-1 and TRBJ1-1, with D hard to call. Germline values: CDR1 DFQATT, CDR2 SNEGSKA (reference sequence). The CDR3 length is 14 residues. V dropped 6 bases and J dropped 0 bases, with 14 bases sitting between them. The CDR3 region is CSATREGMNTEAFF. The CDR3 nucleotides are TGCAGTGCGACCCGTGAGGGAATGAACACTGAAGCTTTCTTT.

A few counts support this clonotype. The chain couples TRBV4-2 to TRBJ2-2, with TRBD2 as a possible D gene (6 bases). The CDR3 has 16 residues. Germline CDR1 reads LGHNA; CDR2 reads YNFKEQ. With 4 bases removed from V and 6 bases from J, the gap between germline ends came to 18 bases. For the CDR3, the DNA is TGTGCCAGCAGCCTTACCGGGGACTTGATTGCCGGGGAGCTGTTTTTT. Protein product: CASSLTGDLIAGELFF.

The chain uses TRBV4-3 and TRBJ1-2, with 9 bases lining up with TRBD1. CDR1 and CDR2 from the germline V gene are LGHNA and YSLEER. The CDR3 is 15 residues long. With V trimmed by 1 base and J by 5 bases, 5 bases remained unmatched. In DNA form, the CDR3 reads TGCGCCAGCAGCCAAGCTGGCGGGACAGGGTATGGCTACACCTTC. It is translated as CASSQAGGTGYGYTF.

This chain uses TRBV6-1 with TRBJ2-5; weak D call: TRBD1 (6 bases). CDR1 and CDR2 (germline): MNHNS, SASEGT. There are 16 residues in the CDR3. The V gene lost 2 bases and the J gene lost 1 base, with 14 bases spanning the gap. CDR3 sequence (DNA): TGTGCCAGCAGTGAAATGGCCCTAGGGGGCCAAGAGACCCAGTACTTC. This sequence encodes CASSEMALGGQETQYF.

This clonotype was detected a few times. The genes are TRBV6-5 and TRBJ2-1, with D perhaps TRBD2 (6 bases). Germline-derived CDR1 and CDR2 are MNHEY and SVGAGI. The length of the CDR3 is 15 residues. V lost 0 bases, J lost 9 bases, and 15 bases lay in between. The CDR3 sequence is CASSYSDVGGREQFF. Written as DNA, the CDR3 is TGTGCCAGCAGTTACTCGGACGTGGGGGGTCGTGAGCAGTTCTTC.

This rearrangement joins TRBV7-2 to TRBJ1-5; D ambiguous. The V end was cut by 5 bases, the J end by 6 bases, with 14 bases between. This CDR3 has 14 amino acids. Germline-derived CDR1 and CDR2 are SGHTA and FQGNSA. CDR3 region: CASSPRSEGQPQHF. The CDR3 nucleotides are TGTGCCAGCAGCCCGAGGTCAGAAGGTCAGCCCCAGCATTTT.

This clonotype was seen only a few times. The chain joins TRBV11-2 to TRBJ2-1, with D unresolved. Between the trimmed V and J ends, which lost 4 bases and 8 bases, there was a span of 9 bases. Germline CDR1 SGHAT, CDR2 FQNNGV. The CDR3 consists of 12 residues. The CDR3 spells CASSWSEDEQFF. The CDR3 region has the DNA TGTGCCAGCAGCTGGTCCGAGGATGAGCAGTTCTTC.

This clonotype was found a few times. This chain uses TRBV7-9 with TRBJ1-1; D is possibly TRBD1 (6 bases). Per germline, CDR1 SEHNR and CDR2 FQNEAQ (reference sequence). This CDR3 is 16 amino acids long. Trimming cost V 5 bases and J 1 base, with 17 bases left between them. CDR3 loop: CASSLSGALPNTEAFF. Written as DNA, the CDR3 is TGTGCCAGCAGCCTCTCAGGGGCCCTTCCGAACACTGAAGCTTTCTTT.

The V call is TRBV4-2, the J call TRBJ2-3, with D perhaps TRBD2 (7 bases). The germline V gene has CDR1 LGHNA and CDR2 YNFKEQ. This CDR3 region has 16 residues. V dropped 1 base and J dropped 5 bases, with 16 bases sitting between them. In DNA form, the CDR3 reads TGTGCCAGCAGCCAAGCTCTGGCGGGGGCTCAAGATACGCAGTATTTT. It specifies CASSQALAGAQDTQYF.

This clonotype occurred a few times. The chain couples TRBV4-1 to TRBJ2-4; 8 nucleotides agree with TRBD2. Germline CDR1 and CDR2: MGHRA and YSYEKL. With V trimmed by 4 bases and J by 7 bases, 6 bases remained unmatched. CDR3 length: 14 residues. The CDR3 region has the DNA TGCGCCAGCAGCCGGGGACTAGTGGGGAACATTCAGTACTTC. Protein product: CASSRGLVGNIQYF.

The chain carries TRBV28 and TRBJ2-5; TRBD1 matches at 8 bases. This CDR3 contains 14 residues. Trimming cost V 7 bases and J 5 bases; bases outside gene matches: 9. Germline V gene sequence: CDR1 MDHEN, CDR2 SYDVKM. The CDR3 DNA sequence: TGTGCCAGCACGGACCAGGGGGCTAGGGAGACCCAGTACTTC. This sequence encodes CASTDQGARETQYF.

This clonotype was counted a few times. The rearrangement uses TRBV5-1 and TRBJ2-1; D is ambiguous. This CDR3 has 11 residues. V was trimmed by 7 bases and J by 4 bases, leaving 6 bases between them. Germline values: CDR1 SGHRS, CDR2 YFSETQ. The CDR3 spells CASRLYNEQFF. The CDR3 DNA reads TGCGCCAGCCGCCTTTACAATGAGCAGTTCTTC.

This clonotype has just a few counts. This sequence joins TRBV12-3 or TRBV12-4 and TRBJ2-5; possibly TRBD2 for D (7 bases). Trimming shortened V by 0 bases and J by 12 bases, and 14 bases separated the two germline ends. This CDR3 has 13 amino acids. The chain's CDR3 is CASSLARGQGEYF. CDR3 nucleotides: TGTGCCAGCAGTTTAGCGCGGGGGCAGGGAGAGTACTTC.

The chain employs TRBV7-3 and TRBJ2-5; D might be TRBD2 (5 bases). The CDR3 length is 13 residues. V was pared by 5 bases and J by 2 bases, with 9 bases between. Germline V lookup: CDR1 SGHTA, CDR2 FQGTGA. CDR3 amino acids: CASSLEVQETQYF. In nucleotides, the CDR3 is TGTGCCAGCAGCCTGGAGGTTCAAGAGACCCAGTACTTC.

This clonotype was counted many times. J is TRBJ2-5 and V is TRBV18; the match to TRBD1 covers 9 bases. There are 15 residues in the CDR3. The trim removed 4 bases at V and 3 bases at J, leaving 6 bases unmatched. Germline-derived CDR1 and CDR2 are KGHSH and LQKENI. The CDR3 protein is CASSRRTGEEETQYF. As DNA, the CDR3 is TGTGCCAGCTCACGTCGGACAGGGGAGGAAGAGACCCAGTACTTC.

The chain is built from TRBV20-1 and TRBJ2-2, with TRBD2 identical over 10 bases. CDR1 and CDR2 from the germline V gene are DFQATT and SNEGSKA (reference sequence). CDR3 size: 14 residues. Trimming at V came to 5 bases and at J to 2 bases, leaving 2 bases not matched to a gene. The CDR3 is CSASSGGNTGELFF. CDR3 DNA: TGCAGTGCTTCTAGCGGGGGAAACACCGGGGAGCTGTTTTTT.

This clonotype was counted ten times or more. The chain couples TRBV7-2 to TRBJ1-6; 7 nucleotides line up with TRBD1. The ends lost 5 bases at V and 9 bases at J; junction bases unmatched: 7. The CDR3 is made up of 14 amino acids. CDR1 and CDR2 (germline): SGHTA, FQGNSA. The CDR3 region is CASSPPGGVSPLHF. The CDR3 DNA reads TGTGCCAGCAGCCCCCCAGGGGGTGTTTCACCCCTCCACTTT.